A single sample gave rise to the 21 T cell receptor beta chains below, sequenced in a study of spatial heterogeneity in lung cancer. The time point denotes: sample taken at primary tumor resection. One entry per CDR3 protein results from TCRdb running MiXCR on the 5' RACE reads. Here the sample spans some 22,000 distinct CDR3 sequences, around 5.1% being singletons. The specimen was PBMCs, collected at surgery. These receptor sequences come from a male donor with early-stage non-small cell lung cancer.

This clonotype was observed at least ten times. The V and J genes are TRBV7-3 and TRBJ2-3; D could derive from TRBD1 or TRBD2 (6 bases each). The CDR3 consists of 17 residues. Trimming shortened V by 4 bases and J by 3 bases, and 20 bases separated the two germline ends. Germline assignment: CDR1 SGHTA and CDR2 FQGTGA. The CDR3 DNA is TGTGCCAGCAGCTCCCACCCGACAGGCCGGGGGACAGATACGCAGTATTTT. Translation gives CASSSHPTGRGTDTQYF. Filled out from reference TRBV7-3 and TRBJ2-3, the complete variable domain reads GAGVSQTPSNKVTEKGKYVELRCDPISGHTALYWYRQSLGQGPEFLIYFQGTGAADDSGLPNDRFFAVRPEGSVSTLKIQRTERGDSAVYLCASSSHPTGRGTDTQYFGPGTRLTVL.

At least ten counts were recorded for this clonotype. The chain joins TRBV7-3 to TRBJ2-3; D might be TRBD2 (6 bases). In germline, CDR1 is SGHTA, CDR2 FQGTGA. V was trimmed by 1 base and J by 0 bases, leaving 11 bases between them. The CDR3 is 16 residues long. The CDR3 DNA reads as TGTGCCAGCAGCTTAAAAGGGAGGACTAGCACAGATACGCAGTATTTT. This gives the protein CASSLKGRTSTDTQYF.

This clonotype appeared many times. J is TRBJ2-7 and V is TRBV6-6; a weak D match, TRBD2 (6 bases). V was pared by 10 bases and J by 2 bases, with 15 bases between. The CDR3 spans 13 residues. Germline V CDR1 and CDR2: MNHNY, SVGAGI (reference sequence). The CDR3, as DNA: TGTGCCATTAGCGGACTTGGGGCCTACGAGCAGTACTTC. Its translation is CAISGLGAYEQYF.

This clonotype was found many times. The chain employs TRBV12-3 or TRBV12-4 and TRBJ1-1; D remains ambiguous. V lost 4 bases, J lost 7 bases, and 10 bases lay in between. The CDR3 extends over 12 amino acids. The CDR3 reads CASSSDRGEAFF. The CDR3 DNA sequence: TGTGCCAGCAGTTCCGACCGTGGTGAAGCTTTCTTT.

This clonotype was seen many times. This chain uses TRBV7-9 with TRBJ1-1; D possibly corresponds to TRBD1 (5 bases). Between the trimmed V and J ends, which lost 4 bases and 7 bases, there was a span of 10 bases. Germline V gives CDR1 SEHNR, CDR2 FQNEAQ (reference sequence). This CDR3 region has 12 residues. The CDR3 protein is CASSWGEGEAFF. CDR3 bases: TGTGCCAGCAGCTGGGGGGAGGGTGAAGCTTTCTTT.

In this sample, this clonotype turned up many times. The chain recombines TRBV7-2 with TRBJ2-1; tentative D call: TRBD2 (5 bases). The CDR3 spans 15 residues. The germline V gene has CDR1 SGHTA and CDR2 FQGNSA. V was clipped by 0 bases and J by 4 bases, with 10 bases between them. The CDR3 DNA sequence: TGTGCCAGCAGCTTAGCGGCGGGTTGGTACAATGAGCAGTTCTTC. Protein product: CASSLAAGWYNEQFF.

The J gene is TRBJ2-2, the V gene TRBV20-1; 8 nucleotides align to TRBD2. V lost 0 bases, J lost 6 bases, and 6 bases stayed unmatched. This CDR3 spans 15 amino acids. From germline, CDR1 is DFQATT and CDR2 SNEGSKA (reference sequence). The CDR3 loop is CSARDPSGGPGELFF. Written as DNA, the CDR3 is TGCAGTGCTAGAGATCCCAGCGGGGGACCCGGGGAGCTGTTTTTT.

At least ten counts were recorded for this clonotype. The chain's CDR3 is CASSYRGRTYEQYF. The CDR3 bases are TGTGCCAGCAGTTACCGCGGGCGAACCTACGAGCAGTACTTC. This chain links TRBV6-2 or TRBV6-3 with TRBJ2-7; D perhaps matches TRBD2 (5 bases). CDR3 length: 14 residues. The V gene's germline CDR1 is MNHEY and CDR2 SVGEGT. The V and J ends lost 2 bases and 2 bases respectively, with 10 bases between them.

The table lists this clonotype with many counts. V is TRBV5-1 and J is TRBJ2-6; no reliable D call. This CDR3 comprises 16 residues. Germline V gives CDR1 SGHRS, CDR2 YFSETQ. The germline V and J ends were trimmed by 4 bases and 0 bases, with 11 bases remaining between them. CDR3 sequence (DNA): TGCGCCAGCAGCCCCGACGCAGGCTCTGGGGCCAACGTCCTGACTTTC. It translates to CASSPDAGSGANVLTF.

The chain is built from TRBV28 and TRBJ2-5; 8 bases map to TRBD1. The V segment lost 6 bases and the J segment 13 bases; nucleotides outside the gene matches: 7. The germline V gene encodes CDR1 MDHEN and CDR2 SYDVKM. The CDR3 covers 11 residues. In DNA form, the CDR3 reads TGTGCCAGCAGGGGTCAGGGGGCATGGTACTTC. It encodes CASRGQGAWYF.

The CDR3 DNA follows: TGTGCCAGCAGGCTAGCGGGAACAGATACGCAGTATTTT. Encoded protein: CASRLAGTDTQYF. The gene calls are TRBV5-8 and TRBJ2-3; 9 bases line up with TRBD2. Germline V gives CDR1 SGHTS, CDR2 YDEGEE. The V segment lost 5 bases and the J segment 3 bases; nucleotides outside the gene matches: 1. The CDR3 covers 13 residues.

In its sample, this clonotype was seen many times. The CDR3 DNA follows: TGCAGTGCTGGTCCTCACGGGGGCGGGGGGGCCACAGATACGCAGTATTTT. This translates into CSAGPHGGGGATDTQYF. The chain couples TRBV20-1 to TRBJ2-3, with TRBD2 matching 9 bases. With 5 bases clipped from V and 2 bases from J, the junction kept 14 bases outside the gene matches. The CDR3 has 17 residues. Germline loops: CDR1 DFQATT, CDR2 SNEGSKA (reference sequence).

This clonotype was observed at least ten times. The CDR3 loop reads CASSPRTGGGTEAFF. CDR3 nucleotide sequence: TGTGCCAGCAGCCCACGGACAGGGGGTGGTACTGAAGCTTTCTTT. The chain recombines TRBV11-1 with TRBJ1-1, with TRBD1 matching 10 bases. Trimming cost V 5 bases and J 5 bases; bases outside gene matches: 8. Germline lookup yields CDR1 SGHAT and CDR2 FQDESV (reference sequence). CDR3 size: 15 residues.

This clonotype was detected many times. This chain uses TRBV7-2 with TRBJ1-6; 7 positions match TRBD1. CDR3 length: 16 amino acids. The germline V gene has CDR1 SGHTA and CDR2 FQGNSA. Trimming at V came to 4 bases and at J to 9 bases, leaving 12 bases not matched to a gene. CDR3 protein: CASSSQPRQGSSPLHF. In nucleotides, the CDR3 is TGTGCCAGCAGCTCCCAACCCCGACAGGGAAGTTCACCCCTCCACTTT.

This clonotype was observed at least ten times. The rearrangement uses TRBV28 and TRBJ2-2; D is unresolved. Germline V gives CDR1 MDHEN, CDR2 SYDVKM. The CDR3 length is 14 residues. The V end was cut by 3 bases, the J end by 6 bases, with 11 bases between. This CDR3 is CASSFPLTAGELFF. As DNA, the CDR3 is TGTGCCAGCAGTTTCCCTTTGACCGCCGGGGAGCTGTTTTTT.

This clonotype was seen repeatedly, ten times or more. J is TRBJ1-5 and V is TRBV2; D is unclear. CDR1 is SNHLY, CDR2 FYNNEI, per germline. Deletions cut 4 bases from V and 3 bases from J, with 7 bases between. The CDR3 covers 13 residues. The CDR3 sequence: CASSGEYNQPQHF. The DNA of the CDR3 is TGTGCCAGCAGTGGGGAATACAATCAGCCCCAGCATTTT.

The sample holds many counts of this clonotype. The genes are TRBV5-1 and TRBJ2-3, with D perhaps being TRBD1 or TRBD2 (5 bases each). Germline V gene lookup returns CDR1 SGHRS and CDR2 YFSETQ. Trimming took off 7 bases at V and 3 bases at J, with 15 bases between the two ends. The CDR3 is 14 amino acids. The CDR3 spells CASASGTATDTQYF. The CDR3 coding sequence is TGCGCCAGCGCCTCCGGGACGGCAACAGATACGCAGTATTTT.

J is TRBJ2-3 and V is TRBV7-9, with TRBD2 matching over 11 bases. Trimming cost V 10 bases and J 5 bases; bases outside gene matches: 14. Germline V gene lookup returns CDR1 SEHNR and CDR2 FQNEAQ (reference sequence). CDR3 length: 16 residues. The CDR3: CATVSGTSGLIDTQYF. The CDR3 coding sequence is TGTGCCACCGTATCCGGGACTAGCGGACTCATAGATACGCAGTATTTT.

This clonotype has at least ten counts. V gene TRBV28 combines with J gene TRBJ2-3; 15 bases are shared with TRBD2. This CDR3 is 21 amino acids long. Trimming at V came to 4 bases and at J to 0 bases, leaving 14 bases not matched to a gene. Germline assignment: CDR1 MDHEN and CDR2 SYDVKM. The CDR3 DNA reads TGTGCCAGCAGTTCTCAAAGGACTAGCGGGAGGGGTCGGGGGAGCACAGATACGCAGTATTTT. This encodes CASSSQRTSGRGRGSTDTQYF.

V and J are TRBV7-8 and TRBJ1-1; 7 nucleotides align to TRBD1. From germline, CDR1 is SGHVS and CDR2 FQNEAQ. CDR3 size: 15 residues. After removal of 3 bases from V and 1 base from J, the junction contained 5 bases not matched to a gene. The DNA for the CDR3 is TGTGCCAGCAGCTTTCAGACAGGGAGGAACACTGAAGCTTTCTTT. Translating it yields CASSFQTGRNTEAFF.

This clonotype was seen many times. This chain uses TRBV7-9 with TRBJ1-2; 8 bases map to TRBD1. V lost 4 bases and J lost 4; bases outside the gene matches: 5. The CDR3 is made up of 14 amino acids. Looked up from germline, CDR1 is SEHNR and CDR2 is FQNEAQ (reference sequence). Here the CDR3 reads CASSSWGQVYGYTF. Written as DNA, the CDR3 is TGTGCCAGCAGCTCCTGGGGACAGGTCTATGGCTACACCTTC.